The 30 T cell receptor beta chains reported below all come from one sample, sequenced in a study of blood T cell repertoires in COVID-19. Only in-frame clones appear in the TCRdb table, and some are missing; sequencing was by immunoSEQ multiplex PCR. The sample lists a few hundred thousand clones, approximately 78% occurring once. Sequenced material: peripheral blood. Receptors were obtained from a woman aged 70-85 years with COVID-19, enrolled during active disease.

This clone was seen a few times. V is TRBV29-1 and J is TRBJ2-5; the D gene is possibly TRBD1 (5 bases). Germline V gene sequence: CDR1 SQVTM, CDR2 ANQGSEA. V was trimmed by 4 bases and J by 5 bases, leaving 17 bases between them. This CDR3 has 14 amino acids. The CDR3 here is CSVGRGFLRETQYF. In DNA, the CDR3 is TGCAGCGTTGGAAGGGGTTTTCTTCGGGAGACCCAGTACTTC.

In its sample, this clone was seen once. The rearrangement joins TRBV2 to TRBJ2-4; TRBD1 matches at 8 bases. The CDR3 runs 16 residues. V shed 4 bases and J 1 base; nucleotides not matched to a gene: 6. The V gene's germline CDR1 is SNHLY and CDR2 FYNNEI. In DNA form, the CDR3 reads TGTGCCAGCAGTGGCTCGACAGGGGATGCCAAAAACATTCAGTACTTC. Amino acids: CASSGSTGDAKNIQYF.

The sample holds a few counts of this clone. V and J are TRBV5-8 and TRBJ2-7, with 7 bases lining up with TRBD1. CDR3 length equals 13 residues. Germline V CDR1 and CDR2: SGHTS, YDEGEE. V shed 3 bases, J shed 9 bases, and the junction held 9 bases outside the gene matches. The CDR3 region is CASSYSGGSVQYF. The CDR3, as DNA: TGTGCCAGCAGCTACTCAGGGGGAAGTGTGCAGTACTTC. Based on the CDR3 plus reference TRBV5-8 and TRBJ2-7, the full variable domain is EAGVTQSPTHLIKTRGQQATLRCSPISGHTSVYWYQQALGLGLQFLLWYDEGEERNRGNFPPRFSGRQFPNYSSELNVNALELEDSALYLCASSYSGGSVQYFGPGTRLTVT.

The genes are TRBV6-5 and TRBJ1-6; TRBD1 is a possible D gene (6 bases). CDR1 is MNHEY and CDR2 is SVGAGI in the germline V gene. Deletions cut 5 bases from V and 3 bases from J, with 11 bases between. The CDR3 runs to 15 residues. CDR3 bases: TGTGCCAGCAGTAGCCAACAGGGCTATAATTCACCCCTCCACTTT. It is translated as CASSSQQGYNSPLHF.

This clone was recorded once. This rearrangement joins TRBV27 to TRBJ1-6; no reliable D call. Germline lookup yields CDR1 MNHEY and CDR2 SMNVEV (reference sequence). Trimming cost V 10 bases and J 6 bases, with 13 bases left between them. The CDR3 runs 13 residues. The CDR3 region is CATTPGFNSPLHF. CDR3 DNA: TGTGCCACCACCCCGGGTTTTAATTCACCCCTCCACTTT.

The rearrangement joins TRBV19 to TRBJ1-1, with D hard to call. This CDR3 is built from 11 residues. V was shortened by 6 bases and J by 5 bases, with 7 bases between the two germline ends. In germline, CDR1 is LNHDA, CDR2 SQIVND (reference sequence). The CDR3 here is CASRRMTEAFF. CDR3 sequence (DNA): TGTGCCAGTAGGCGGATGACTGAAGCTTTCTTT. Looking up the rest from reference TRBV19 and TRBJ1-1 gives the full variable domain: DGGITQSPKYLFRKEGQNVTLSCEQNLNHDAMYWYRQDPGQGLRLIYYSQIVNDFQKGDIAEGYSVSREKKESFPLTVTSAQKNPTAFYLCASRRMTEAFFGQGTRLTVV.

This clone showed up just once. V is TRBV7-2 and J is TRBJ2-7; no firm D call. This CDR3 has 13 amino acids. Germline-derived CDR1 and CDR2 are SGHTA and FQGNSA. V lost 1 base to trimming and J lost 3 bases, with 7 bases between them. CDR3 loop: CASSLGYVYEQYF. In nucleotides, the CDR3 is TGTGCCAGCAGCTTAGGCTATGTCTACGAGCAGTACTTC.

The V gene is TRBV24-1, the J gene TRBJ2-1; D is unclear. CDR1 and CDR2 from the germline V gene are KGHDR and SFDVKD. The CDR3 is 17 amino acids. V lost 8 bases and J 0 bases, leaving 19 bases between the germline ends. The DNA of the CDR3 is TGTGCCACCACCGCTAGTTTGGCGGAGAACTCCTACAATGAGCAGTTCTTC. Encoded protein: CATTASLAENSYNEQFF.

J is TRBJ2-2 and V is TRBV28, with 10 bases matching TRBD1. This CDR3 comprises 16 residues. The germline V gene has CDR1 MDHEN and CDR2 SYDVKM. The V and J ends lost 4 bases and 5 bases, in that order; junction bases with no gene match: 7. In nucleotides, the CDR3 is TGTGCCAGCAGTTCTAGACAGGGGGCGAGGACCGGGGAGCTGTTTTTT. Protein product: CASSSRQGARTGELFF.

The rearrangement joins TRBV5-1 to TRBJ2-1, with D uncertain. The V and J ends lost 0 bases and 0 bases respectively, with 10 bases between them. The CDR3 is 16 residues long. The germline V gene encodes CDR1 SGHRS and CDR2 YFSETQ. The CDR3 DNA follows: TGCGCCAGCAGCTTGGAGGCGGCTAGCTCCTACAATGAGCAGTTCTTC. Encoded protein: CASSLEAASSYNEQFF.

The chain recombines TRBV6-5 with TRBJ2-5; D may be TRBD1 (5 bases). The germline CDR1 and CDR2 sequences are MNHEY and SVGAGI. V was pared by 6 bases and J by 5 bases, with 16 bases between. This CDR3 region has 14 residues. The CDR3 sequence is CASRPDSIRETQYF. The CDR3 DNA reads TGTGCCAGCAGACCCGACAGTATCCGGGAGACCCAGTACTTC.

This chain uses TRBV28 with TRBJ1-2; D call uncertain. CDR3 length equals 14 residues. V was cut by 5 bases and J by 8 bases, with 18 bases left in between. Germline CDR1 reads MDHEN; CDR2 reads SYDVKM. In DNA form, the CDR3 reads TGTGCCAGCAGTACCCGCACCGAGGAAAGGGGCTACACCTTC. Its protein product is CASSTRTEERGYTF.

This clone was recorded at least ten times. V and J are TRBV19 and TRBJ2-7; TRBD1 matches 9 bases. Germline trimming cut 6 bases from V and 4 bases from J; bases unmatched to any gene: 13. The CDR3 is 16 amino acids. CDR1 is LNHDA, CDR2 SQIVND, per germline (reference sequence). The CDR3 nucleotides read TGTGCCAGTAGCCCGGGACAGGGAAGTCTTCTGTACGAGCAGTACTTC. Amino acid sequence: CASSPGQGSLLYEQYF.

The genes are TRBV7-2 and TRBJ2-7; 14 bases match TRBD2. Germline values: CDR1 SGHTA, CDR2 FQGNSA. V shed 5 bases, J shed 11 bases, and the junction held 8 bases outside the gene matches. The CDR3 spans 14 residues. The CDR3 nucleotides read TGTGCCAGCAGCGCGTCCGGGACTAGCGGGAGTAAGTACTTC. It yields the protein CASSASGTSGSKYF.

The chain has TRBV18 and TRBJ2-1, with TRBD2 identical over 8 bases. The CDR3 length is 16 residues. V shed 1 base and J 10 bases; nucleotides not matched to a gene: 12. The germline gives CDR1 KGHSH, CDR2 LQKENI. This CDR3 reads CASSPLAGPLVEEQFF. The DNA of the CDR3 is TGTGCCAGCTCACCACTAGCGGGGCCCTTAGTCGAAGAGCAGTTCTTC.

The chain combines TRBV4-3 with TRBJ1-2, with 7 bases matching TRBD1. J was trimmed by 4 bases and V by 2 bases; bases with no gene match: 10. Germline loops: CDR1 LGHNA, CDR2 YSLEER. This CDR3 is built from 16 residues. CDR3 DNA sequence: TGCGCCAGCAGCCAAAACAGGGGCGCACTCCCCTATGGCTACACCTTC. Residues: CASSQNRGALPYGYTF.

V is TRBV7-2 and J is TRBJ2-7; the match to TRBD1 covers 8 bases. V trimming: 4 bases; J trimming: 3 bases; junction bases outside the gene matches: 5. This CDR3 has 14 residues. Per the germline V gene, CDR1 is SGHTA and CDR2 is FQGNSA. CDR3 amino acids: CASSSGTGYYEQYF. CDR3 DNA: TGTGCCAGCAGCTCCGGGACAGGTTACTACGAGCAGTACTTC.

The chain carries TRBV19 and TRBJ2-5; the D is unclear. The V end was cut by 4 bases, the J end by 4 bases, with 4 bases between. The CDR3 is made up of 11 amino acids. CDR1 LNHDA and CDR2 SQIVND come from the germline V gene (reference sequence). The CDR3 DNA is TGTGCCAGTAGTACTCTAGAGACCCAGTACTTC. It specifies CASSTLETQYF. Looking up the rest from reference TRBV19 and TRBJ2-5 gives the full variable domain: DGGITQSPKYLFRKEGQNVTLSCEQNLNHDAMYWYRQDPGQGLRLIYYSQIVNDFQKGDIAEGYSVSREKKESFPLTVTSAQKNPTAFYLCASSTLETQYFGPGTRLLVL.

This chain uses TRBV18 with TRBJ2-5; perhaps TRBD1 as D (6 bases). The V and J ends lost 1 base and 3 bases respectively, with 9 bases between them. This CDR3 is built from 14 residues. Germline loops: CDR1 KGHSH, CDR2 LQKENI. The CDR3 loop is CASSPLQGKETQYF. CDR3 sequence (DNA): TGTGCCAGCTCACCACTACAGGGTAAAGAGACCCAGTACTTC.

This chain connects TRBV9 to TRBJ2-1, with D perhaps matching TRBD2 (6 bases). The CDR3 loop spans 13 amino acids. The germline V gene encodes CDR1 SGDLS and CDR2 YYNGEE. V lost 8 bases and J lost 4, with 13 bases in between. CDR3 bases: TGTGCCAGTACCGGGACTGAGTACAATGAGCAGTTCTTC. Translation gives CASTGTEYNEQFF.

The chain uses TRBV6-1 and TRBJ2-2; no definite D call. With 2 bases removed from V and 6 bases from J, the gap between germline ends came to 16 bases. The length of the CDR3 is 16 residues. Germline CDR1 MNHNS, CDR2 SASEGT. CDR3 sequence: CASSESARGLAGELFF. DNA for the CDR3: TGTGCCAGCAGTGAATCGGCTAGAGGTTTAGCCGGGGAGCTGTTTTTT.

The chain couples TRBV11-2 to TRBJ2-7; a weak D match, TRBD2 (5 bases). CDR1 and CDR2 from the germline V gene are SGHAT and FQNNGV. The ends were cut back, 2 bases at V and 3 bases at J, with 8 bases in the middle. This CDR3 spans 13 amino acids. CDR3 nucleotides: TGTGCCAGCAGCTTAAGCGGTAACTACGAGCAGTACTTC. Protein: CASSLSGNYEQYF.

The J gene is TRBJ2-7, the V gene TRBV5-1; weak D call: TRBD2 (5 bases). Trimming pared 4 bases from V and 3 bases from J, leaving 20 bases between. This CDR3 has 16 amino acids. Germline assignment: CDR1 SGHRS and CDR2 YFSETQ. The CDR3 region is CASSLPHGEADYEQYF. CDR3 nucleotides: TGCGCCAGCAGCCTTCCGCATGGCGAAGCGGACTACGAGCAGTACTTC.

This clone came up once. V and J are TRBV28 and TRBJ2-1; 12 bases line up with TRBD2. V dropped 5 bases and J dropped 0; count of bases not matched to a gene: 8. The germline CDR1 and CDR2 sequences are MDHEN and SYDVKM. This CDR3 comprises 18 residues. The CDR3: CASSPTSGRRSSYNEQFF. DNA for the CDR3: TGTGCCAGCAGTCCTACTAGCGGGAGGCGTAGCTCCTACAATGAGCAGTTCTTC.

This chain uses TRBV19 with TRBJ1-1; D call uncertain. Germline V gives CDR1 LNHDA, CDR2 SQIVND (reference sequence). CDR3 length: 13 residues. V lost 1 base to trimming and J lost 0 bases, with 3 bases between them. Written as DNA, the CDR3 is TGTGCCAGTAGTATAGGTATGAACACTGAAGCTTTCTTT. Translation: CASSIGMNTEAFF. Drawing the rest from reference TRBV19 and TRBJ1-1, the complete variable domain is DGGITQSPKYLFRKEGQNVTLSCEQNLNHDAMYWYRQDPGQGLRLIYYSQIVNDFQKGDIAEGYSVSREKKESFPLTVTSAQKNPTAFYLCASSIGMNTEAFFGQGTRLTVV.

This chain connects TRBV28 to TRBJ1-1; tentatively, D is TRBD1 (6 bases). Germline V gene sequence: CDR1 MDHEN, CDR2 SYDVKM. The germline V and J ends were trimmed by 10 bases and 0 bases, with 15 bases remaining between them. The CDR3 has 14 residues. As DNA, the CDR3 is TGTGCCACCGCTTCAGGGGCTATGAACACTGAAGCTTTCTTT. Translating gives CATASGAMNTEAFF.

The chain is built from TRBV11-1 and TRBJ2-5, with 9 positions matching TRBD1. Trimming cost V 5 bases and J 0 bases; bases outside gene matches: 7. The CDR3 runs to 16 residues. Germline-derived CDR1 and CDR2 are SGHAT and FQDESV (reference sequence). The CDR3 sequence: CASSTGQGTYQETQYF. In nucleotides, the CDR3 is TGTGCCAGCAGCACGGGACAGGGAACCTACCAAGAGACCCAGTACTTC.

The chain combines TRBV19 with TRBJ2-1; the match to TRBD2 covers 14 bases. The V gene's germline CDR1 is LNHDA and CDR2 SQIVND (reference sequence). This CDR3 is 15 amino acids long. J was trimmed by 10 bases and V by 2 bases; bases with no gene match: 4. CDR3 nucleotides: TGTGCCAGTAGTATACAGACTAGCGGGAGGGGGGAGCAGTTCTTC. Protein product: CASSIQTSGRGEQFF.

The DNA for the CDR3 is TGTGCCAGCAGCGCCCGGACTAGCGGGAGAACCAGGGAGCTGTTTTTT. Its translation: CASSARTSGRTRELFF. The chain combines TRBV9 with TRBJ2-2; 13 bases align to TRBD2. From germline, CDR1 is SGDLS and CDR2 YYNGEE. The CDR3 extends over 16 amino acids. Germline trimming cut 3 bases from V and 9 bases from J; bases unmatched to any gene: 8.

The CDR3 coding sequence is TGTGCCAGTAGGGCGGATGGGACTAGCGCTTTAGCGGGGTACAATGAGCAGTTCTTC. Its translation: CASRADGTSALAGYNEQFF. The chain joins TRBV19 to TRBJ2-1, with 10 bases that match TRBD2. Germline V gene sequence: CDR1 LNHDA, CDR2 SQIVND (reference sequence). There are 19 residues in the CDR3. V shed 6 bases, J shed 4 bases, and the junction held 18 bases outside the gene matches.